Shown below are 25 T cell receptor beta chains from a single sample sequenced in a study of PD-L1 blockade in urothelial cancer. Time point denoted: peripheral blood 6 weeks after treatment start. Data came from immunoSEQ multiplex PCR; TCRdb stores just in-frame clones and leaves some out. The sample includes about 48,000 clones, around 85% of them seen just once. The input for sequencing was PBMCs, taken around atezolizumab (anti-PD-L1) treatment. The receptors shown here come from a man between 60 and 70 years old with urothelial cancer.

The table lists this clone with a few counts. The chain carries TRBV30 and TRBJ1-1, with D uncertain. The CDR3 length is 15 residues. Trimming pared 2 bases from V and 1 base from J, leaving 14 bases between. Germline CDR1 is GTSNPN and CDR2 is SVGIG (reference sequence). CDR3 DNA sequence: TGTGCCTGGAGTACCGAGGTACTATCGAACACTGAAGCTTTCTTT. Encoded protein: CAWSTEVLSNTEAFF.

The chain joins TRBV30 to TRBJ2-7; TRBD1 matches 10 bases. V was pared by 0 bases and J by 4 bases, with 3 bases of the junction left unmatched. The V gene's germline CDR1 is GTSNPN and CDR2 SVGIG (reference sequence). The CDR3 is made up of 14 amino acids. CDR3 in DNA: TGTGCCTGGAGTGTACGGGACAGGGGATACGAGCAGTACTTC. Residues: CAWSVRDRGYEQYF.

The chain links TRBV6-1 to TRBJ2-7, with a tentative D call TRBD1 (5 bases). Germline V lookup: CDR1 MNHNS, CDR2 SASEGT. V lost 1 base and J lost 6, with 13 bases in between. CDR3 size: 14 residues. CDR3 DNA: TGTGCCAGCAGTGAAGTTCCCCAGGGTTTCGAGCAGTACTTC. This translates into CASSEVPQGFEQYF.

The V call is TRBV5-5, the J call TRBJ1-2; 11 nucleotides match TRBD1. CDR1 is SGHKS and CDR2 is YYEKEE in the germline V gene (reference sequence). This CDR3 is 15 amino acids long. Losses at the gene ends were 3 bases for V and 3 bases for J; bases not matched to a gene: 4. CDR3 loop: CASSWTGGDDYGYTF. In nucleotides, the CDR3 is TGTGCCAGCAGCTGGACAGGGGGCGATGACTATGGCTACACCTTC.

The J gene is TRBJ2-7, the V gene TRBV19, with D possibly TRBD1 on 5 matching bases. The ends were cut back, 1 base at V and 3 bases at J, with 13 bases in the middle. Germline lookup yields CDR1 LNHDA and CDR2 SQIVND (reference sequence). This CDR3 has 15 amino acids. The CDR3 DNA is TGTGCCAGTAGTATAGGGGGCGGAGAAGTCTACGAGCAGTACTTC. Protein product: CASSIGGGEVYEQYF.

The CDR3 nucleotides are TGCAGCGTCGGTTCTGATCCTTACGAGCAGTACTTC. Encoded protein: CSVGSDPYEQYF. This chain uses TRBV29-1 with TRBJ2-7, with D hard to call. This CDR3 contains 12 residues. Germline V lookup: CDR1 SQVTM, CDR2 ANQGSEA. V lost 6 bases and J 4 bases, leaving 13 bases between the germline ends.

The rearrangement joins TRBV5-1 to TRBJ2-5; 7 nucleotides agree with TRBD1. The germline V gene has CDR1 SGHRS and CDR2 YFSETQ. The J segment lost 2 bases and the V segment lost 2 bases, leaving 6 bases of the junction unmatched. The CDR3 contains 15 residues. CDR3 sequence (DNA): TGCGCCAGCAGCTTCTCCGGGACAGAGCAAGAGACCCAGTACTTC. Protein: CASSFSGTEQETQYF.

V usage is TRBV9 and J usage is TRBJ2-3, with 9 positions matching TRBD2. This CDR3 region has 15 residues. Trimming took 4 bases from V and 3 from J; bases not matched to a gene: 6. The germline gives CDR1 SGDLS, CDR2 YYNGEE. The CDR3 protein is CASSKERGATDTQYF. The CDR3 DNA reads TGTGCCAGCAGCAAAGAGCGGGGGGCGACAGATACGCAGTATTTT. Using reference TRBV9 and TRBJ2-3 for the parts outside the CDR3, the full variable domain is DSGVTQTPKHLITATGQRVTLRCSPRSGDLSVYWYQQSLDQGLQFLIQYYNGEERAKGNILERFSAQQFPDLHSELNLSSLELGDSALYFCASSKERGATDTQYFGPGTRLTVL.

The gene calls are TRBV19 and TRBJ2-2, with 10 bases aligning to TRBD1. The CDR3 has 15 amino acids. Trimming removed 4 bases from V and 4 bases from J; junction bases left unmatched: 3. The germline CDR1 and CDR2 sequences are LNHDA and SQIVND (reference sequence). The CDR3 sequence: CASSKRDRGTGELFF. The CDR3 DNA follows: TGTGCCAGTAGTAAAAGGGACAGGGGCACCGGGGAGCTGTTTTTT.

The genes are TRBV5-1 and TRBJ2-5; 7 bases align to TRBD2. In germline, CDR1 is SGHRS, CDR2 YFSETQ. The J segment lost 0 bases and the V segment lost 4 bases, leaving 3 bases of the junction unmatched. This CDR3 is 14 amino acids long. In DNA form, the CDR3 reads TGCGCCAGCAGCCTTAGCGGGTACCAAGAGACCCAGTACTTC. It yields the protein CASSLSGYQETQYF.

A word on this clone: At one end the junction does not follow the germline gene, possibly because of a read error. The V gene is TRBV9, the J gene TRBJ1-2; D is perhaps TRBD1 (5 bases). The CDR3 consists of 11 residues. Looked up from germline, CDR1 is SGDLS and CDR2 is YYNGEE. CDR3 loop: CASSDPTAALF. In nucleotides, the CDR3 is TGTGCCAGCAGCGACCCGACAGCCGCCCTCTTC.

CDR3 coding DNA: TGTGCCAGCAGCTTGGGACAGGGTAGATACGAGCAGTACTTC. It encodes CASSLGQGRYEQYF. V and J are TRBV5-4 and TRBJ2-7; the match to TRBD1 covers 7 bases. Germline-derived CDR1 and CDR2 are SGHNT and YYREEE (reference sequence). Unmatched junction bases numbered 4, after V lost 0 bases and J lost 4 bases. The CDR3 loop spans 14 amino acids. Full variable domain (missing parts from reference TRBV5-4 and TRBJ2-7): ETGVTQSPTHLIKTRGQQVTLRCSSQSGHNTVSWYQQALGQGPQFIFQYYREEENGRGNFPPRFSGLQFPNYSSELNVNALELDDSALYLCASSLGQGRYEQYFGPGTRLTVT.

The chain joins TRBV6-5 to TRBJ2-7; TRBD1 agrees at 12 bases. Trimming at V came to 2 bases and at J to 7 bases, leaving 6 bases not matched to a gene. This CDR3 is built from 15 residues. Per the germline V gene, CDR1 is MNHEY and CDR2 is SVGAGI. The CDR3 DNA sequence: TGTGCCAGCAGTTACGATGGGACAGGGGGCTCGGAGCAGTACTTC. It yields the protein CASSYDGTGGSEQYF.

The chain combines TRBV4-1 with TRBJ1-2; D is possibly TRBD1 (5 bases). The CDR3 loop spans 14 amino acids. Germline values: CDR1 MGHRA, CDR2 YSYEKL. The V gene lost 0 bases and the J gene lost 8 bases, with 13 bases spanning the gap. CDR3 in amino acids: CASSQDRLGGGYTF. In DNA, the CDR3 is TGCGCCAGCAGCCAAGATAGGCTTGGGGGGGGCTACACCTTC.

The genes are TRBV29-1 and TRBJ2-7; TRBD1 agrees at 10 bases. Germline CDR1 reads SQVTM; CDR2 reads ANQGSEA. This CDR3 has 13 amino acids. V gave up 5 bases and J gave up 6 bases; unmatched junction bases: 7. This CDR3 reads CSVWGQGTSEQYF. DNA of the CDR3: TGCAGCGTTTGGGGACAGGGGACCAGCGAGCAGTACTTC.

The gene calls are TRBV5-1 and TRBJ2-1; TRBD2 aligns across 13 bases. J gave up 6 bases and V 3 bases, and 6 bases lay outside the gene matches. The CDR3 is 16 amino acids. Germline-derived CDR1 and CDR2 are SGHRS and YFSETQ. Here the CDR3 DNA reads TGCGCCAGCAGCTCCTACAGACTAGCGGGGGGCAATGAGCAGTTCTTC. Residues: CASSSYRLAGGNEQFF.

The chain recombines TRBV5-1 with TRBJ2-7; tentative D call: TRBD2 (7 bases). The CDR3 totals 15 residues. Trimming removed 3 bases from V and 2 bases from J, with 15 bases in between. Germline V gives CDR1 SGHRS, CDR2 YFSETQ. The CDR3 here is CASSSGAGDTYEQYF. CDR3 sequence (DNA): TGCGCCAGCAGCTCGGGGGCGGGGGATACCTACGAGCAGTACTTC. Combining the CDR3 with reference TRBV5-1 and TRBJ2-7 gives the whole variable domain KAGVTQTPRYLIKTRGQQVTLSCSPISGHRSVSWYQQTPGQGLQFLFEYFSETQRNKGNFPGRFSGRQFSNSRSEMNVSTLELGDSALYLCASSSGAGDTYEQYFGPGTRLTVT.

The chain couples TRBV4-3 to TRBJ1-2; a weak D match, TRBD1 (5 bases). Trimming removed 0 bases at V and 7 bases at J, with 12 bases between. Germline-derived CDR1 and CDR2 are LGHNA and YSLEER. CDR3 length equals 14 residues. The chain's CDR3 is CASSQDGGTAGYTF. DNA of the CDR3: TGCGCCAGCAGCCAAGATGGGGGGACGGCTGGCTACACCTTC.

This chain uses TRBV6-4 with TRBJ2-1, with 7 positions matching TRBD1. V lost 2 bases and J lost 6; bases outside the gene matches: 13. This CDR3 is 17 amino acids long. Germline CDR1 MRHNA, CDR2 SNTAGT. In nucleotides, the CDR3 is TGTGCCAGCAGTGACCCCGACAGGGCGTATAAGGGCAATGAGCAGTTCTTC. It translates to CASSDPDRAYKGNEQFF.

The V and J genes are TRBV19 and TRBJ2-1; 9 bases fit TRBD2. The trim removed 5 bases at V and 7 bases at J, leaving 6 bases unmatched. The CDR3 runs to 14 residues. Germline V gene data show CDR1 as LNHDA and CDR2 as SQIVND (reference sequence). CDR3 amino acids: CASSRGAGGNEQFF. The CDR3 nucleotides read TGTGCCAGTAGTCGAGGAGCGGGGGGTAATGAGCAGTTCTTC.

The chain uses TRBV6-5 and TRBJ2-3, with D perhaps matching TRBD2 (7 bases). Trimming removed 7 bases from V and 2 bases from J, with 16 bases in between. The CDR3 sequence is 15 residues long. Per the germline V gene, CDR1 is MNHEY and CDR2 is SVGAGI. CDR3 amino acids: CASNLRGGDTDTQYF. The DNA for the CDR3 is TGTGCCAGCAACTTACGAGGGGGGGACACAGATACGCAGTATTTT.

The chain recombines TRBV6-1 with TRBJ2-3; TRBD2 agrees at 7 bases. Germline assignment: CDR1 MNHNS and CDR2 SASEGT. J gave up 1 base and V 4 bases, and 5 bases lay outside the gene matches. This CDR3 is built from 15 residues. CDR3 amino acids: CASSAGTTRTDTQYF. The CDR3 nucleotides are TGTGCCAGCAGTGCCGGGACTACCCGCACAGATACGCAGTATTTT.

J is TRBJ1-1 and V is TRBV6-5, with TRBD1 as a possible D gene (5 bases). V was pared by 8 bases and J by 2 bases, with 18 bases between. This CDR3 has 15 amino acids. Germline CDR1 and CDR2: MNHEY and SVGAGI. CDR3 nucleotide sequence: TGTGCCAGCCGCCCCCAGGGAAGGGCTAACACTGAAGCTTTCTTT. Translation: CASRPQGRANTEAFF.

A single count supports this clone. This chain uses TRBV5-1 with TRBJ2-2; D is unclear. With 0 bases removed from V and 3 bases from J, the gap between germline ends came to 6 bases. Per the germline V gene, CDR1 is SGHRS and CDR2 is YFSETQ. The CDR3 contains 14 residues. The CDR3 DNA reads as TGCGCCAGCAGCTTGGACCCGGACACCGGGGAGCTGTTTTTT. Amino acid sequence: CASSLDPDTGELFF. Supplemented by reference TRBV5-1 and TRBJ2-2, the full variable domain reads KAGVTQTPRYLIKTRGQQVTLSCSPISGHRSVSWYQQTPGQGLQFLFEYFSETQRNKGNFPGRFSGRQFSNSRSEMNVSTLELGDSALYLCASSLDPDTGELFFGEGSRLTVL.

V and J are TRBV5-6 and TRBJ1-4; no firm D call. The germline V gene encodes CDR1 SGHDT and CDR2 YYEEEE. Trimming took 2 bases from V and 8 from J, leaving 7 bases between them. The CDR3 length is 12 residues. CDR3 nucleotides: TGTGCCAGCAGCTTCGGAGGCGAAAAACTGTTTTTT. Amino acid sequence: CASSFGGEKLFF. The variable domain in full, with the rest retrieved from reference TRBV5-6 and TRBJ1-4, is DAGVTQSPTHLIKTRGQQVTLRCSPKSGHDTVSWYQQALGQGPQFIFQYYEEEERQRGNFPDRFSGHQFPNYSSELNVNALLLGDSALYLCASSFGGEKLFFGSGTQLSVL.